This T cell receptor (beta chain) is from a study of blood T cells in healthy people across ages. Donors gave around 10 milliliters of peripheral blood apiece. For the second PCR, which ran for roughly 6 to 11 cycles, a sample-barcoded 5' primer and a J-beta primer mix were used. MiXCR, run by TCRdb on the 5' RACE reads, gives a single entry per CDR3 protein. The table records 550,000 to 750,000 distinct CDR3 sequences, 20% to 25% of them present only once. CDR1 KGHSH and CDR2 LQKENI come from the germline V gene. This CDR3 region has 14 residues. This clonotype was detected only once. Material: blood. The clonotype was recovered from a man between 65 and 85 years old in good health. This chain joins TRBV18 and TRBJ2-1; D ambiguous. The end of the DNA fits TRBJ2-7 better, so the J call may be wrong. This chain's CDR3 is CASSRVGQNYEQYF. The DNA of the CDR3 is TGTGCCAGCTCACGGGTCGGTCAGAACTACGAGCAGTACTTC.